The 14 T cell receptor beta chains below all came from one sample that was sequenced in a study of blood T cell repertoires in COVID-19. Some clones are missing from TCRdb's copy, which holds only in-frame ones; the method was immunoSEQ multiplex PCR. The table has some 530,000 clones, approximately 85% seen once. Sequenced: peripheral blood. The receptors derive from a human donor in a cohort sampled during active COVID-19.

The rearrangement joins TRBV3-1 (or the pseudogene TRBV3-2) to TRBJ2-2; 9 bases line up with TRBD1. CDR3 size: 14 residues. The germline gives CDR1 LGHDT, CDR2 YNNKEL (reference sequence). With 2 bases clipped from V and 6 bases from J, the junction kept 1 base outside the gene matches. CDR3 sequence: CASSQWTGAGELFF. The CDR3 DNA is TGTGCCAGCAGCCAATGGACAGGGGCCGGGGAGCTGTTTTTT.

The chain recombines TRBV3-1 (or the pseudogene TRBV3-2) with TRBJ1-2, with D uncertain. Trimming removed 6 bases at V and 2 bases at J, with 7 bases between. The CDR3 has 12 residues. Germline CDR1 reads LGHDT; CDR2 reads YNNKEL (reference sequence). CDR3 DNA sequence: TGTGCCAGCAGACAGACCAACTATGGCTACACCTTC. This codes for CASRQTNYGYTF.

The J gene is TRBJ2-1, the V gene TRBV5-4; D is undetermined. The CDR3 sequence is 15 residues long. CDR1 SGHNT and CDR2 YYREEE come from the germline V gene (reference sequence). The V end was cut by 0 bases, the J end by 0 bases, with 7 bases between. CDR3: CASSLDVSSYNEQFF. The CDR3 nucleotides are TGTGCCAGCAGCTTGGACGTGAGCTCCTACAATGAGCAGTTCTTC. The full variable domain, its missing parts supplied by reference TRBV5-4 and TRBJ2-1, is ETGVTQSPTHLIKTRGQQVTLRCSSQSGHNTVSWYQQALGQGPQFIFQYYREEENGRGNFPPRFSGLQFPNYSSELNVNALELDDSALYLCASSLDVSSYNEQFFGPGTRLTVL.

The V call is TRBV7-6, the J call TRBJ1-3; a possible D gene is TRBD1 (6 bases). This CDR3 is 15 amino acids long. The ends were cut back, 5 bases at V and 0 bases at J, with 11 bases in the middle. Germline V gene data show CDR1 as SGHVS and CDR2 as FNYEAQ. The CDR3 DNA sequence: TGTGCCAGCAGCCGAAGGGGGAGCTCTGGAAACACCATATATTTT. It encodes CASSRRGSSGNTIYF.

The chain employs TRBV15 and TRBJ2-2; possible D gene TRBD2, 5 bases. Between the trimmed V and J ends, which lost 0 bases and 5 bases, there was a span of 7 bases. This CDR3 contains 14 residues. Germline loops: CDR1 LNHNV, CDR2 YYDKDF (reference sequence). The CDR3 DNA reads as TGTGCCACCAGCAGAGAAGGCGGGACCGGGGAGCTGTTTTTT. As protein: CATSREGGTGELFF.

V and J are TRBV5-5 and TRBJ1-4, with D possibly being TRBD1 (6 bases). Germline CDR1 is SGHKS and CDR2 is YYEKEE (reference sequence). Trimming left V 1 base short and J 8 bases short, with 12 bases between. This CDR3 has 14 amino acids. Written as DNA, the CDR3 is TGTGCCAGCAGCTTGTCGGACAGAGGGGAAAAACTGTTTTTT. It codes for CASSLSDRGEKLFF.

The CDR3 region is CASSKTVWTDTQYF. Written as DNA, the CDR3 is TGTGCCAGCAGTAAGACAGTATGGACAGATACGCAGTATTTT. This chain joins TRBV28 and TRBJ2-3; perhaps TRBD1 as D (5 bases). V lost 5 bases to trimming and J lost 3 bases, with 12 bases between them. The CDR3 has 14 amino acids. Per the germline V gene, CDR1 is MDHEN and CDR2 is SYDVKM.

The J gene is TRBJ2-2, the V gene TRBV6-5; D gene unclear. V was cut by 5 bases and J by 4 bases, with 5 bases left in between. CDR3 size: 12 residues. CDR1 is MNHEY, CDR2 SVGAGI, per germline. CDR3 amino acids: CASSRVTGELFF. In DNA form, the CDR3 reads TGTGCCAGCAGTCGCGTCACCGGGGAGCTGTTTTTT.

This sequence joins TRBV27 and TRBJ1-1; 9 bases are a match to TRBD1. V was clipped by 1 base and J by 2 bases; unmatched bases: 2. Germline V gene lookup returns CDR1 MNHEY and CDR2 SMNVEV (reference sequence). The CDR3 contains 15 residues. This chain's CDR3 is CASSLWTGDNTEAFF. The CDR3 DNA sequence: TGTGCCAGCAGTTTATGGACAGGGGACAACACTGAAGCTTTCTTT.

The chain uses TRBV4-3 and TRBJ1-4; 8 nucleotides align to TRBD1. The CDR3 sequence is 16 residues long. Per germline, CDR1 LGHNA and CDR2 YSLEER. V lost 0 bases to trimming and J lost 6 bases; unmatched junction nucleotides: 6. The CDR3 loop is CASSQDLAGGHEKLFF. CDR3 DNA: TGCGCCAGCAGCCAAGATTTGGCAGGGGGCCATGAAAAACTGTTTTTT.

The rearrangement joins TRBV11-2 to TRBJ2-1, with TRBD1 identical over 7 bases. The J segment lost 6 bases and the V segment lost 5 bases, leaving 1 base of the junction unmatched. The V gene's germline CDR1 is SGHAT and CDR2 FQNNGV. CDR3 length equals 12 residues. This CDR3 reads CASSPGGNEQFF. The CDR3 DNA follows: TGTGCCAGCAGCCCAGGGGGCAATGAGCAGTTCTTC.

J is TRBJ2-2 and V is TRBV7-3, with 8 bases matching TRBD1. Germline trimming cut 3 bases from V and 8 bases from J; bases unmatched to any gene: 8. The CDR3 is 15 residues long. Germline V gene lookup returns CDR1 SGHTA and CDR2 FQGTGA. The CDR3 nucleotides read TGTGCCAGCAGCTTTACCAGGGGGCAATCGGGGGAGCTGTTTTTT. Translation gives CASSFTRGQSGELFF. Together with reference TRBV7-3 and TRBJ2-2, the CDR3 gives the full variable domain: GAGVSQTPSNKVTEKGKYVELRCDPISGHTALYWYRQSLGQGPEFLIYFQGTGAADDSGLPNDRFFAVRPEGSVSTLKIQRTERGDSAVYLCASSFTRGQSGELFFGEGSRLTVL.

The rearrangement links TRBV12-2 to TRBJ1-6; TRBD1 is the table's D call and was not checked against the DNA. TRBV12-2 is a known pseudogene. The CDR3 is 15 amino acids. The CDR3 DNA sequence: TGTGCAAGTCGCTTAGGTCAGGGTTGTAACTCACCCCTCCACTTT. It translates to CASRLGQGCNSPLHF.

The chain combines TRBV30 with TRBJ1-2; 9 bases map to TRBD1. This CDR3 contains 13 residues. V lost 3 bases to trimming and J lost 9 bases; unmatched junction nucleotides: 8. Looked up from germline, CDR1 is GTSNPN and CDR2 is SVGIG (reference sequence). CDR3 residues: CAWRQTTGGSYTF. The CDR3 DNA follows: TGTGCCTGGAGGCAGACGACAGGGGGTAGCTACACCTTC.